Below are 19 T cell receptor beta chains sequenced from a single sample in a study of blood T cell repertoires in COVID-19. TCRdb's copy holds only in-frame clones and misses some; the assay was immunoSEQ multiplex PCR. The table includes about 270,000 clones, around 82% detected once. Sequences were obtained from peripheral blood. The receptors originated from a human donor in a cohort sampled during active COVID-19.

This clone was observed once. V gene TRBV29-1 combines with J gene TRBJ1-2; 7 bases map to TRBD1. The germline V gene encodes CDR1 SQVTM and CDR2 ANQGSEA. V trimming: 2 bases; J trimming: 4 bases; junction bases outside the gene matches: 10. This CDR3 has 15 amino acids. The CDR3 sequence is CSVEKGGQSTYGYTF. DNA for the CDR3: TGCAGCGTTGAAAAAGGGGGACAGAGCACCTATGGCTACACCTTC.

A single count supports this clone. This chain connects TRBV28 to TRBJ2-5, with TRBD2 identical over 8 bases. The CDR3 length is 14 residues. Unmatched junction bases numbered 6, after V lost 4 bases and J lost 5 bases. The germline CDR1 and CDR2 sequences are MDHEN and SYDVKM. The CDR3 spells CASSSGGPSETQYF. The CDR3 bases are TGTGCCAGCAGTTCGGGAGGGCCGAGCGAGACCCAGTACTTC.

The sample holds one count of this clone. The chain is built from TRBV6-1 and TRBJ1-1; D not certain. CDR1 and CDR2 (germline): MNHNS, SASEGT. There are 14 residues in the CDR3. The V gene lost 3 bases and the J gene lost 4 bases, with 12 bases spanning the gap. The CDR3 loop reads CASSERFMGTEAFF. The DNA for the CDR3 is TGTGCCAGCAGTGAGAGGTTTATGGGCACTGAAGCTTTCTTT.

The gene calls are TRBV5-1 and TRBJ2-3; TRBD2 matches at 9 bases. This CDR3 has 15 residues. V dropped 0 bases and J dropped 1; count of bases not matched to a gene: 0. CDR1 is SGHRS and CDR2 is YFSETQ in the germline V gene. This CDR3 reads CASSLERGGTDTQYF. CDR3 coding DNA: TGCGCCAGCAGCTTGGAGCGGGGGGGCACAGATACGCAGTATTTT.

A word on this clone: This sample includes further DNA sequences coding for the same CDR3. The V gene is TRBV5-1, the J gene TRBJ2-1; D unresolved. The V end was cut by 0 bases, the J end by 0 bases, with 7 bases between. CDR1 and CDR2 from the germline V gene are SGHRS and YFSETQ. CDR3 length: 15 residues. The CDR3: CASSLALSSYNEQFF. The CDR3 DNA is TGCGCCAGCAGCTTGGCCTTGAGCTCCTACAATGAGCAGTTCTTC.

This clone was seen a few times. The J gene is TRBJ2-7, the V gene TRBV20-1; TRBD1 agrees at 10 bases. This CDR3 spans 14 amino acids. Germline CDR1 DFQATT, CDR2 SNEGSKA (reference sequence). J gave up 4 bases and V 3 bases, and 6 bases lay outside the gene matches. In nucleotides, the CDR3 is TGCAGTGCTAGTTTGACAGGGGGCATTTACGAGCAGTACTTC. This encodes CSASLTGGIYEQYF.

The rearrangement links TRBV11-2 to TRBJ2-1; D may be TRBD2 (6 bases). V was clipped by 1 base and J by 10 bases, with 11 bases between them. The CDR3 is 13 amino acids. Germline CDR1 SGHAT, CDR2 FQNNGV. CDR3 in amino acids: CASSLVVAGEQFF. The DNA of the CDR3 is TGTGCCAGCAGCTTAGTTGTCGCGGGAGAGCAGTTCTTC.

The V call is TRBV18, the J call TRBJ2-1, with 12 bases aligning to TRBD2. Germline V gene data show CDR1 as KGHSH and CDR2 as LQKENI. This CDR3 is 15 amino acids long. Losses at the gene ends were 3 bases for V and 9 bases for J; bases not matched to a gene: 6. CDR3 loop: CASSPLPSGGVEQFF. CDR3 sequence (DNA): TGTGCCAGCTCACCCCTGCCTAGCGGGGGGGTTGAGCAGTTCTTC.

J is TRBJ2-7 and V is TRBV27, with unresolved D. From germline, CDR1 is MNHEY and CDR2 SMNVEV (reference sequence). Between the trimmed V and J ends, which lost 4 bases and 0 bases, there was a span of 7 bases. This CDR3 is 13 amino acids long. Here the CDR3 DNA reads TGTGCCAGCAGTTCCTCGAGCTCCTACGAGCAGTACTTC. Protein product: CASSSSSSYEQYF.

The chain uses TRBV7-3 and TRBJ2-5; 8 bases fit TRBD2. The V and J ends lost 5 bases and 5 bases, in that order; junction bases with no gene match: 7. This CDR3 comprises 14 residues. In germline, CDR1 is SGHTA, CDR2 FQGTGA. The CDR3 region is CASSPGGLKETQYF. In DNA, the CDR3 is TGTGCCAGCAGCCCGGGAGGGTTGAAGGAGACCCAGTACTTC.

V gene TRBV5-6 combines with J gene TRBJ1-5, with a possible D match to TRBD1 (6 bases). The CDR3 runs to 15 residues. Trimming shortened V by 2 bases and J by 0 bases, and 9 bases separated the two germline ends. CDR1 and CDR2 (germline): SGHDT, YYEEEE. The CDR3 spells CASSFGTLSNQPQHF. As DNA, the CDR3 is TGTGCCAGCAGCTTTGGGACACTTAGCAATCAGCCCCAGCATTTT.

This chain links TRBV10-3 with TRBJ2-2, with 7 bases identical to TRBD2. V was clipped by 10 bases and J by 4 bases; unmatched bases: 6. The CDR3 contains 13 residues. CDR1 is ENHRY and CDR2 is SYGVKD in the germline V gene. CDR3 DNA sequence: TGTGCCACCCGCGGGGAGGGCACCGGGGAGCTGTTTTTT. Its protein product is CATRGEGTGELFF.

This clone was observed a handful of times. The CDR3 DNA reads TGTGCCAGCAGCGTAGCTGACAGCGATAATTCACCCCTCCACTTT. Translated, it gives CASSVADSDNSPLHF. The chain carries TRBV9 and TRBJ1-6; possibly TRBD1 for D (5 bases). The CDR3 extends over 15 amino acids. Germline CDR1 is SGDLS and CDR2 is YYNGEE. V shed 0 bases and J shed 5 bases, with 9 bases lying between them.

This chain connects TRBV13 to TRBJ2-1, with D perhaps TRBD1 (5 bases). CDR3 length: 13 amino acids. Trimming pared 0 bases from V and 7 bases from J, leaving 7 bases between. CDR1 is PRHDT, CDR2 FYEKMQ, per germline (reference sequence). The CDR3 nucleotides read TGTGCCAGCAGCTTAGGGCAGGGAAATGAGCAGTTCTTC. Protein product: CASSLGQGNEQFF.

J is TRBJ1-2 and V is TRBV10-3; D is ambiguous. The CDR3 is 12 amino acids. From germline, CDR1 is ENHRY and CDR2 SYGVKD. The ends were cut back, 2 bases at V and 5 bases at J, with 6 bases in the middle. The CDR3 DNA reads TGTGCCATCAGTGAGCGGTTGTATGGCTACACCTTC. This gives the protein CAISERLYGYTF.

The J gene is TRBJ1-1, the V gene TRBV11-2; unclear D gene. The CDR3 is made up of 13 amino acids. CDR1 is SGHAT and CDR2 is FQNNGV in the germline V gene. Trimming cost V 6 bases and J 6 bases, with 14 bases left between them. The CDR3 coding sequence is TGTGCCAGCAGTACCACGGTCAAATCTGAAGCTTTCTTT. This translates into CASSTTVKSEAFF.

This rearrangement joins TRBV19 to TRBJ1-6; no definite D call. V was clipped by 3 bases and J by 8 bases, with 26 bases between them. Germline values: CDR1 LNHDA, CDR2 SQIVND (reference sequence). The CDR3 length is 19 residues. The CDR3 bases are TGTGCCAGTAGTATTTGGCCATGGCCGCAGAAACTATCTTATTCACCCCTCCACTTT. Protein sequence: CASSIWPWPQKLSYSPLHF.

The chain couples TRBV6-5 to TRBJ1-2, with unresolved D. Germline CDR1 MNHEY, CDR2 SVGAGI. The CDR3 has 16 residues. V lost 4 bases and J lost 8, with 23 bases in between. The CDR3 sequence is CASSFFPPRGTGGYTF. Here the CDR3 DNA reads TGTGCCAGCAGTTTTTTCCCCCCCCGGGGTACGGGGGGCTACACCTTC.

This sequence joins TRBV2 and TRBJ1-1, with TRBD1 matching 8 bases. This CDR3 has 16 residues. V lost 1 base and J lost 5; bases outside the gene matches: 9. Germline CDR1 and CDR2: SNHLY and FYNNEI. CDR3 DNA sequence: TGTGCCAGCAGTGAAGTCTCAGGGGGCTTAAGGACTGAAGCTTTCTTT. Protein sequence: CASSEVSGGLRTEAFF.